This TCR beta chain was documented in a study of OX40 agonist ivuxolimab in advanced cancers. Study information: Every 2 weeks, patients received ivuxolimab intravenously, dosed at 0.01 to 10 mg/kg. From about 23 to 85 years was the age range, with a mean of roughly 64 years, and around 80% were male. Partial responses, seen in three patients, involved one hepatocellular carcinoma and two cutaneous melanomas.

Turning to this clone: What it binds is not known.

This CDR3 is 16 amino acids long. V dropped 0 bases and J dropped 0 bases, with 10 bases sitting between them. Germline CDR1 SGHNT, CDR2 YYREEE (reference sequence). Measured with immunoSEQ multiplex PCR; TCRdb has only the in-frame clones, and not every one. Of tens of thousands of clones listed, 90% to 95% are singletons. Study-level points and caveats: Dosing at 0.1 to 3.0 mg/kg was accompanied by clonal expansion of CD4+ and CD8+ blood T cells by week 6.

The receptor comes from an adult with an advanced solid tumor such as melanoma, head and neck, liver or kidney cancer. The sample consisted of CD4+ or CD8+ T cells sorted from blood, taken in a trial of the OX40 agonist ivuxolimab. This chain links TRBV5-4 with TRBJ2-1, with D perhaps matching TRBD2 (5 bases). CDR3 region: CASSLASGSSYNEQFF. The CDR3 coding sequence is TGTGCCAGCAGCTTGGCTTCGGGAAGCTCCTACAATGAGCAGTTCTTC.